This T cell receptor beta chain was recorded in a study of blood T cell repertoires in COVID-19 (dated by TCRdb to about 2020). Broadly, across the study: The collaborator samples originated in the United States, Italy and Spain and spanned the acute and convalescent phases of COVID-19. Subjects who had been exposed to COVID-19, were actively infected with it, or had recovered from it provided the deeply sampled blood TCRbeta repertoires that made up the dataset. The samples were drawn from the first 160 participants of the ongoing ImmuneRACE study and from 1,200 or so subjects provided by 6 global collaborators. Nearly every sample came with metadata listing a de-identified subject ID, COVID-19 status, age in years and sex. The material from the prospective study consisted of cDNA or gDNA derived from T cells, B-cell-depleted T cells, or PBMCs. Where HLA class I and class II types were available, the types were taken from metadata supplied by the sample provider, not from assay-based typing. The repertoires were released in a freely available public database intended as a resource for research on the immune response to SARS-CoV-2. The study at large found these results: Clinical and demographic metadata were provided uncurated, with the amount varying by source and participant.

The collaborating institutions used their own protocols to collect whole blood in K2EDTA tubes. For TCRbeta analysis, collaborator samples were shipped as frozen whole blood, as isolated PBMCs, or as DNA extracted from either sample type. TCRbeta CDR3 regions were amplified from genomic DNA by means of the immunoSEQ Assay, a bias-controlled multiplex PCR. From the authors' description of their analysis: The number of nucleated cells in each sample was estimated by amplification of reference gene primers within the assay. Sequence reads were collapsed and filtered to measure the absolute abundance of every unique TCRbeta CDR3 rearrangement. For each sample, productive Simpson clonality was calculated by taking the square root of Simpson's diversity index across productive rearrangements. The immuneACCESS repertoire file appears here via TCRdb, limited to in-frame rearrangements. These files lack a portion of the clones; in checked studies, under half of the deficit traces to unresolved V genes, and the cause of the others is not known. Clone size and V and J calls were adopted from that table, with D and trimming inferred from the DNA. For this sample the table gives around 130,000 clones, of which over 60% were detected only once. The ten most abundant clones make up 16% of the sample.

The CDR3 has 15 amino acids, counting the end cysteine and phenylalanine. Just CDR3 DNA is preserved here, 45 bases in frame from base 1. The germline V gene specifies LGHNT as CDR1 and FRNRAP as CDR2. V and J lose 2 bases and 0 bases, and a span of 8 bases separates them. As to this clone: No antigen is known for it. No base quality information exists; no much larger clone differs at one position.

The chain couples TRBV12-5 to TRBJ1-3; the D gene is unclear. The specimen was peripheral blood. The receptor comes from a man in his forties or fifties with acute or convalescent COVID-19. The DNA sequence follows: TGTGCTAGTGGTTTGAGCTTGAGCTCTGGAAACACCATATATTTT. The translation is CASGLSLSSGNTIYF.